The clone carrying this T cell receptor beta chain was seen just once. The sample originates from a study of blood T cell repertoires in COVID-19. The CDR3 totals 14 residues. CDR1 is MNHEY, CDR2 SVGAGI, per germline. Losses at the gene ends were 2 bases for V and 6 bases for J; bases not matched to a gene: 3. Sequencing used immunoSEQ multiplex PCR; TCRdb keeps in-frame clones, though not all of them. The top ten clones hold roughly 6.8% of a sample with 150,000 to 200,000 clones, just under 80% of them seen once. This chain connects TRBV6-5 to TRBJ2-3, with TRBD2 matching over 9 bases. This sequence was found in a man in his sixties or seventies with active or convalescent COVID-19. The sequenced material came from peripheral blood. CDR3 sequence reads: CASSYASGADTQYF. CDR3 nucleotides: TGTGCCAGCAGTTACGCTAGCGGGGCGGATACGCAGTATTTT.